The 24 T cell receptor beta chains reported below all come from one sample, sequenced in a study of T cell responses to AZD1222 COVID-19 vaccine. Method: immunoSEQ multiplex PCR; TCRdb's copy keeps in-frame clones and lacks some. The repertoire holds approximately 130,000 clones, with over 90% as singletons. Source: peripheral blood, taken on day 0 of AZD1222 vaccination. Receptors originate from an adult in good health.

The gene calls are TRBV11-1 and TRBJ1-2; D uncertain. This CDR3 is 15 amino acids long. In germline, CDR1 is SGHAT, CDR2 FQDESV (reference sequence). Deletions cut 2 bases from V and 3 bases from J, with 13 bases between. The CDR3 sequence is CASSLRAASYYGYTF. In DNA form, the CDR3 reads TGTGCCAGCAGCTTAAGGGCAGCCTCATACTATGGCTACACCTTC.

The J gene is TRBJ2-1, the V gene TRBV7-9; D is unclear. V was pared by 7 bases and J by 4 bases, with 8 bases between. The CDR3 loop spans 12 amino acids. Germline assignment: CDR1 SEHNR and CDR2 FQNEAQ (reference sequence). The CDR3 sequence: CASTPQYNEQFF. Written as DNA, the CDR3 is TGTGCCAGCACGCCCCAGTACAATGAGCAGTTCTTC.

The chain recombines TRBV3-1 (or the pseudogene TRBV3-2) with TRBJ2-1, with 14 nucleotides matching TRBD2. The germline CDR1 and CDR2 sequences are LGHDT and YNNKEL (reference sequence). V shed 1 base, J shed 10 bases, and the junction held 3 bases outside the gene matches. CDR3 length equals 15 residues. The CDR3 here is CASSQVGLAGAEQFF. CDR3 sequence (DNA): TGTGCCAGCAGCCAAGTGGGACTAGCGGGGGCAGAGCAGTTCTTC.

CDR3 protein: CASSLVGTVVMNTEAFF. In DNA form, the CDR3 reads TGTGCCAGCAGCTTAGTAGGGACAGTCGTTATGAACACTGAAGCTTTCTTT. The chain combines TRBV11-3 with TRBJ1-1; 7 bases line up with TRBD1. The junction had 8 bases not matched to a gene; V was cut back by 1 base and J by 0 bases. Germline-derived CDR1 and CDR2 are SGHNT and YENEEA. The CDR3 totals 17 residues.

The gene calls are TRBV6-5 and TRBJ1-5; 7 bases line up with TRBD1. Trimming at V came to 0 bases and at J to 2 bases, leaving 4 bases not matched to a gene. This CDR3 has 16 amino acids. Per germline, CDR1 MNHEY and CDR2 SVGAGI. This chain's CDR3 is CASSYSGGKGNQPQHF. DNA for the CDR3: TGTGCCAGCAGTTACTCAGGGGGCAAGGGCAATCAGCCCCAGCATTTT.

The chain's CDR3 is CASSTGSGGQTPYEQYF. For the CDR3, the DNA is TGTGCCAGTAGTACAGGGAGCGGGGGCCAGACTCCCTACGAGCAGTACTTC. This chain uses TRBV19 with TRBJ2-7; TRBD2 agrees at 8 bases. Germline trimming cut 4 bases from V and 2 bases from J; bases unmatched to any gene: 13. Germline loops: CDR1 LNHDA, CDR2 SQIVND (reference sequence). CDR3 size: 17 residues.

This clone has a single count. The chain employs TRBV6-5 and TRBJ2-5; 8 nucleotides line up with TRBD1. Germline V CDR1 and CDR2: MNHEY, SVGAGI. The CDR3 has 16 amino acids. J lost 3 bases, V lost 4 bases, and 10 bases had no gene match. CDR3 region: CASSWLGTGGKETQYF. The CDR3 bases are TGTGCCAGCAGTTGGCTCGGGACAGGAGGTAAAGAGACCCAGTACTTC.

V usage is TRBV6-5 and J usage is TRBJ1-2; 8 positions agree with TRBD1. V was pared by 0 bases and J by 5 bases, with 2 bases of the junction left unmatched. The length of the CDR3 is 14 residues. Germline-derived CDR1 and CDR2 are MNHEY and SVGAGI. This chain's CDR3 is CASSYSGQEYGYTF. CDR3 DNA: TGTGCCAGCAGTTACTCGGGACAGGAGTATGGCTACACCTTC.

The chain uses TRBV7-9 and TRBJ2-1; 9 nucleotides align to TRBD1. This CDR3 is 16 amino acids long. J was trimmed by 2 bases and V by 5 bases; bases with no gene match: 7. From germline, CDR1 is SEHNR and CDR2 FQNEAQ (reference sequence). As DNA, the CDR3 is TGTGCCAGCAGCCTCGGACAGGGGTTTCCCTACAATGAGCAGTTCTTC. Translated, it gives CASSLGQGFPYNEQFF. Using reference TRBV7-9 and TRBJ2-1 for the parts outside the CDR3, the full variable domain is DTGVSQNPRHKITKRGQNVTFRCDPISEHNRLYWYRQTLGQGPEFLTYFQNEAQLEKSRLLSDRFSAERPKGSFSTLEIQRTEQGDSAMYLCASSLGQGFPYNEQFFGPGTRLTVL.

V usage is TRBV18 and J usage is TRBJ1-2; D may be TRBD1 (5 bases). CDR1 and CDR2 from the germline V gene are KGHSH and LQKENI. This CDR3 contains 13 residues. V lost 2 bases, J lost 8 bases, and 12 bases lay in between. CDR3 in DNA: TGTGCCAGCTCACCAGAGACAGTCCAAGGCTACACCTTC. It codes for CASSPETVQGYTF. Filled out from reference TRBV18 and TRBJ1-2, the complete variable domain reads NAGVMQNPRHLVRRRGQEARLRCSPMKGHSHVYWYRQLPEEGLKFMVYLQKENIIDESGMPKERFSAEFPKEGPSILRIQQVVRGDSAAYFCASSPETVQGYTFGSGTRLTVV.

The chain links TRBV20-1 to TRBJ2-3; perhaps TRBD2 as D (5 bases). V lost 3 bases and J lost 0, with 13 bases in between. The germline V gene has CDR1 DFQATT and CDR2 SNEGSKA (reference sequence). The CDR3 is made up of 15 amino acids. Here the CDR3 DNA reads TGCAGTGCTAGTAGGCGGGTTGCTAGCACAGATACGCAGTATTTT. It codes for CSASRRVASTDTQYF.

The V and J genes are TRBV6-5 and TRBJ1-1; no clear D. The germline gives CDR1 MNHEY, CDR2 SVGAGI. Trimming stripped 3 bases from V and 2 bases from J, with 7 bases between. The CDR3 consists of 13 residues. Written as DNA, the CDR3 is TGTGCCAGCAGTTATACCTTCAACACTGAAGCTTTCTTT. Protein product: CASSYTFNTEAFF.

The rearrangement joins TRBV10-3 to TRBJ1-2, with D possibly matching TRBD1 (6 bases). This CDR3 spans 12 amino acids. Trimming cost V 8 bases and J 5 bases, with 12 bases left between them. From germline, CDR1 is ENHRY and CDR2 SYGVKD. The CDR3, as DNA: TGTGCCATCTATCGACAGGCGTATGGCTACACCTTC. It yields the protein CAIYRQAYGYTF.

V and J are TRBV27 and TRBJ2-5; 8 bases are a match to TRBD2. Germline V gene lookup returns CDR1 MNHEY and CDR2 SMNVEV (reference sequence). With 6 bases clipped from V and 9 bases from J, the junction kept 15 bases outside the gene matches. This CDR3 spans 15 amino acids. For the CDR3, the DNA is TGTGCCAGCAGAAACACCGGGACTAGTCTTTTCCCCCAGTACTTC. Amino acids: CASRNTGTSLFPQYF.

A single count supports this clone. This chain links TRBV10-3 with TRBJ1-1, with D hard to call. CDR1 is ENHRY and CDR2 is SYGVKD in the germline V gene. The CDR3 loop spans 14 amino acids. Between the trimmed V and J ends, which lost 0 bases and 1 base, there was a span of 6 bases. CDR3 bases: TGTGCCATCAGTGAGTCCACAGAGAACACTGAAGCTTTCTTT. Amino acid sequence: CAISESTENTEAFF.

The V call is TRBV11-3, the J call TRBJ2-3; 8 bases line up with TRBD1. Germline V gene lookup returns CDR1 SGHNT and CDR2 YENEEA. This CDR3 is 17 amino acids long. With V trimmed by 5 bases and J by 0 bases, 10 bases remained unmatched. In nucleotides, the CDR3 is TGTGCCAGCAGCCTGGGACAGGTGATACCTAGCACAGATACGCAGTATTTT. As protein: CASSLGQVIPSTDTQYF.

J is TRBJ1-3 and V is TRBV18; tentative D call: TRBD1 (5 bases). V shed 3 bases and J shed 0 bases, with 12 bases lying between them. Germline CDR1 KGHSH, CDR2 LQKENI. This CDR3 comprises 16 residues. CDR3 loop: CASSPIQESSGNTIYF. Here the CDR3 DNA reads TGTGCCAGCTCACCGATACAGGAGAGCTCTGGAAACACCATATATTTT.

This clone was seen a handful of times. The rearrangement uses TRBV5-4 and TRBJ2-3; maybe TRBD1 (8 bases). This CDR3 is built from 16 residues. The V gene's germline CDR1 is SGHNT and CDR2 YYREEE (reference sequence). The germline V and J ends were trimmed by 2 bases and 2 bases, with 15 bases remaining between them. The CDR3 nucleotides read TGTGCCAGCAGCTTTTGGACAGGGAGGGTCACAGATACGCAGTATTTT. It is translated as CASSFWTGRVTDTQYF.

The chain couples TRBV7-3 to TRBJ2-7; maybe TRBD2 (5 bases). CDR3 length equals 14 residues. Germline loops: CDR1 SGHTA, CDR2 FQGTGA. Deletions cut 5 bases from V and 2 bases from J, with 13 bases between. CDR3 sequence reads: CASSPGTRPYEQYF. The CDR3 DNA is TGTGCCAGCAGCCCGGGAACTCGGCCCTACGAGCAGTACTTC.

This chain joins TRBV6-5 and TRBJ1-6; D remains unclear. Trimming removed 0 bases at V and 8 bases at J, with 5 bases between. CDR3 length equals 13 residues. Germline V CDR1 and CDR2: MNHEY, SVGAGI. The CDR3 DNA follows: TGTGCCAGCAGTTACTCTCAATATTCACCCCTCCACTTT. Its translation is CASSYSQYSPLHF.

This clone came up once. The chain uses TRBV5-4 and TRBJ1-2; perhaps TRBD1 as D (5 bases). The CDR3 has 14 residues. CDR1 SGHNT and CDR2 YYREEE come from the germline V gene (reference sequence). V lost 4 bases and J lost 4, with 14 bases in between. The CDR3 coding sequence is TGTGCCAGCAGCCCGGACACCTTTCCCTATGGCTACACCTTC. As protein: CASSPDTFPYGYTF.

The chain combines TRBV18 with TRBJ1-1; D not resolved. The CDR3 covers 16 residues. From germline, CDR1 is KGHSH and CDR2 LQKENI. The germline V and J ends were trimmed by 1 base and 4 bases, with 16 bases remaining between them. The CDR3 bases are TGTGCCAGCTCACCACTAGGGTTCCAAGTCGGCACTGAAGCTTTCTTT. This encodes CASSPLGFQVGTEAFF.

About this clone itself: Other DNA sequences from this sample encode an identical CDR3 as well. The chain joins TRBV9 to TRBJ2-7; D may correspond to TRBD1 or TRBD2 (5 bases each). Trimming pared 0 bases from V and 6 bases from J, leaving 16 bases between. Looked up from germline, CDR1 is SGDLS and CDR2 is YYNGEE. CDR3 length: 15 residues. The CDR3 is CASSVGGGPQSEQYF. The CDR3 DNA sequence: TGTGCCAGCAGCGTAGGTGGGGGACCGCAAAGCGAGCAGTACTTC.

The genes are TRBV19 and TRBJ2-7; 11 bases line up with TRBD1. CDR1 is LNHDA and CDR2 is SQIVND in the germline V gene (reference sequence). The CDR3 covers 14 residues. J gave up 0 bases and V 6 bases, and 1 base lay outside the gene matches. The CDR3 loop is CASRDRGHSYEQYF. Here the CDR3 DNA reads TGTGCCAGTAGGGACAGGGGGCACTCCTACGAGCAGTACTTC.